This T cell receptor (beta chain) was identified during a study of CD8 T cells in Susac syndrome. TEMRA cells underwent FACS enrichment and CD8+ and CD4+ T cells underwent negative isolation. Random-hexamer reverse transcription was applied to about 0.45 to 1 ug RNA. TCRdb re-derived calls from the immunoSEQ multiplex PCR reads in MiXCR, one entry per CDR3 protein. The table records 210,000 or so distinct CDR3 sequences, around 93% of them present only once. Sequences were obtained from CD4+ T cells from PBMCs. This clonotype was sampled from a human donor with Susac syndrome.

CDR3 coding DNA: TGTGCCAGCAGCCAATTCAATAACTATGGCTACACCTTC. Its protein product is CASSQFNNYGYTF. J is TRBJ1-2 and V is TRBV3-1, with D uncertain. The ends were cut back, 2 bases at V and 1 base at J, with 5 bases in the middle. Germline V gives CDR1 LGHDT, CDR2 YNNKEL (reference sequence). The CDR3 runs 13 residues.